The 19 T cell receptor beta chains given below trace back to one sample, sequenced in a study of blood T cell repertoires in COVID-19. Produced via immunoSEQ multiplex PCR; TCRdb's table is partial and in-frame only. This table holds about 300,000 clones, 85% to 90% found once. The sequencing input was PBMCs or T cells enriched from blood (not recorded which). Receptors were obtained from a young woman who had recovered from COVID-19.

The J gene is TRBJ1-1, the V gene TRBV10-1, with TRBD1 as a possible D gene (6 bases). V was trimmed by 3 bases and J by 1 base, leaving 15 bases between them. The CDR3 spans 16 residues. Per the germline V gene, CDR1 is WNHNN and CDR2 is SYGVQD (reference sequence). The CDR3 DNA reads TGCGCCAGCAGTGACCACAGGGAGACAGGGAACACTGAAGCTTTCTTT. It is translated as CASSDHRETGNTEAFF.

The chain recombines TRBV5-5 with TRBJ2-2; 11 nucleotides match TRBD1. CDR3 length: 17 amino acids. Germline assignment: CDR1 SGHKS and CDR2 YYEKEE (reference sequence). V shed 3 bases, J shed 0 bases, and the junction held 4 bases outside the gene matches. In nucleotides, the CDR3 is TGTGCCAGCAGCTCTCAGGGACAGGGGGCGAACACCGGGGAGCTGTTTTTT. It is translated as CASSSQGQGANTGELFF.

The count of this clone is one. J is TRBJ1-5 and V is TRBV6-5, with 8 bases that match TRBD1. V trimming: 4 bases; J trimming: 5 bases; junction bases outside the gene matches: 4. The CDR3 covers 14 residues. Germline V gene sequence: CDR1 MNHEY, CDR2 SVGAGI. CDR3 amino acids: CASSSAGGYQPQHF. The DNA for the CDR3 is TGTGCCAGCAGTTCCGCAGGGGGCTATCAGCCCCAGCATTTT.

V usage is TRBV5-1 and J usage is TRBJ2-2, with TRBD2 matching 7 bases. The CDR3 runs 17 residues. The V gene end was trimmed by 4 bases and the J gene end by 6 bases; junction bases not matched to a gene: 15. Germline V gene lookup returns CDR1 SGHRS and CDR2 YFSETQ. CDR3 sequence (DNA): TGCGCCAGCAGCCCCCAGGCGGGGGTTGGTGGCTCCGGGGAGCTGTTTTTT. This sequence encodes CASSPQAGVGGSGELFF.

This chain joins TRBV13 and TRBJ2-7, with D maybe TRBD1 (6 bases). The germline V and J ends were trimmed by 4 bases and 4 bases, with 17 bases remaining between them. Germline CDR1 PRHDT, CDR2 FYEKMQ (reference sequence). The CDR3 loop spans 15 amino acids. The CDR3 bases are TGTGCCAGCAGCTCCCGGGACATGAGCTTTTACGAGCAGTACTTC. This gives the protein CASSSRDMSFYEQYF.

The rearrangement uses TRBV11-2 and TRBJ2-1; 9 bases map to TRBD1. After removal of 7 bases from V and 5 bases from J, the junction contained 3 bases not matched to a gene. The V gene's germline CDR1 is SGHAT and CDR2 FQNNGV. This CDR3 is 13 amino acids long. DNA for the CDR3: TGTGCCAGCAACGGACAGGGGAACAATGAGCAGTTCTTC. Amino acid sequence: CASNGQGNNEQFF.

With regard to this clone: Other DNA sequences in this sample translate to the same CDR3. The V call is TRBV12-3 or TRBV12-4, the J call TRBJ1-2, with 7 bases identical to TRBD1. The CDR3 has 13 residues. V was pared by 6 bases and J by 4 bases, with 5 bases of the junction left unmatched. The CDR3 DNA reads TGTGCCAGCAGCCGACAGGGATCCTATGGCTACACCTTC. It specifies CASSRQGSYGYTF.

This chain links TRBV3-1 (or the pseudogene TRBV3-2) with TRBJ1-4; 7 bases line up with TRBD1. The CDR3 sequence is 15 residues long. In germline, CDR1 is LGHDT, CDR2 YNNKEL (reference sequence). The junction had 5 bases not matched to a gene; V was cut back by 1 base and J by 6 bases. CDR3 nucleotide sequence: TGTGCCAGCAGCCAAGTGGGGACAGCGGATGAAAAACTGTTTTTT. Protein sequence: CASSQVGTADEKLFF.

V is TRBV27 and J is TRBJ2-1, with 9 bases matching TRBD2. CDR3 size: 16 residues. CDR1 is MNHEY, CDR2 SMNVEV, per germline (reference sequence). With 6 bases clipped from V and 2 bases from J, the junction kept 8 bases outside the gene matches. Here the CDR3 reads CASSPSSGDAYNEQFF. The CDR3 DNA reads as TGTGCCAGCAGCCCCTCTAGCGGGGACGCCTACAATGAGCAGTTCTTC.

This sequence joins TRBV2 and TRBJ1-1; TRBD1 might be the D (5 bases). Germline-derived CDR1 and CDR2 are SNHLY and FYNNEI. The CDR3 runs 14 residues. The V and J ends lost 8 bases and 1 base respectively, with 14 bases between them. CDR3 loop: CASRMAGPNTEAFF. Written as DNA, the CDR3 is TGTGCCAGCCGGATGGCGGGGCCGAACACTGAAGCTTTCTTT.

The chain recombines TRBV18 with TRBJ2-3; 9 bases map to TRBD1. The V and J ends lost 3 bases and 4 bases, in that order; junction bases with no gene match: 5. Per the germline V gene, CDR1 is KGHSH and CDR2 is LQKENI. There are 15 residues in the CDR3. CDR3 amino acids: CASSPRDREADTQYF. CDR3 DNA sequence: TGTGCCAGCTCACCCCGGGACAGGGAGGCAGATACGCAGTATTTT.

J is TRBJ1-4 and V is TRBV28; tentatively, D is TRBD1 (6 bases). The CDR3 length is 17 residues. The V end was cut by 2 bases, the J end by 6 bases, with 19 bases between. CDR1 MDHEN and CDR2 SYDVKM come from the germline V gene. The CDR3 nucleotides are TGTGCCAGCAGTTTACCCCCGGGGGGGGCGCGTGATGAAAAACTGTTTTTT. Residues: CASSLPPGGARDEKLFF.

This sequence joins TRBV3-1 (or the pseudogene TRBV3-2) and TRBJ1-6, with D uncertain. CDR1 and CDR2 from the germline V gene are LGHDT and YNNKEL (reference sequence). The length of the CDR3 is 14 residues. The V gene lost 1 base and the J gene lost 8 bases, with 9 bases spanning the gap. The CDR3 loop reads CASSQAGSHSPLHF. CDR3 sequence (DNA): TGTGCCAGCAGCCAAGCCGGGTCCCATTCACCCCTCCACTTT.

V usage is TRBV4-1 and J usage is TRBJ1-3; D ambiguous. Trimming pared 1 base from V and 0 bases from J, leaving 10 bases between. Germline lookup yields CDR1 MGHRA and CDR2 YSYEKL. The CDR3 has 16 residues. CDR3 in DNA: TGCGCCAGCAGCCAAGTCTACAGCTTCTCTGGAAACACCATATATTTT. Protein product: CASSQVYSFSGNTIYF.

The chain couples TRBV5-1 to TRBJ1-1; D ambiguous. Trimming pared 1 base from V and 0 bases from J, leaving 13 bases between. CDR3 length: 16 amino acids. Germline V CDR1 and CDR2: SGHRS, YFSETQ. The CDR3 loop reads CASSLHGRIMNTEAFF. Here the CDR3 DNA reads TGCGCCAGCAGCTTGCACGGCAGGATCATGAACACTGAAGCTTTCTTT.

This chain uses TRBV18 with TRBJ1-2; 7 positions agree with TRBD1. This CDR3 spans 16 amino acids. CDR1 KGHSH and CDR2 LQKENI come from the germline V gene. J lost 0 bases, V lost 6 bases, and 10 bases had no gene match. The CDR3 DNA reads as TGTGCCAGCTCTCGCCCAGGGGGGATCTCTAACTATGGCTACACCTTC. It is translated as CASSRPGGISNYGYTF.

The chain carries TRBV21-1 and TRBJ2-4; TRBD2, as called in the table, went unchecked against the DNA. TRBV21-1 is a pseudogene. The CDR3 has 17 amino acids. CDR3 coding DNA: TGTGCCAGCAGCAAGGAGGGAGGGCAGGCCCCAACAAACATTCAGTACTTC. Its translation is CASSKEGGQAPTNIQYF.

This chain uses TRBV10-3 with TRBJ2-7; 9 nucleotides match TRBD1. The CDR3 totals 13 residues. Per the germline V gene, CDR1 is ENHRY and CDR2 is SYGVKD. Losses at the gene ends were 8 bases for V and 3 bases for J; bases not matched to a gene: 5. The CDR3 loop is CAILRQGGYEQYF. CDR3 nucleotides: TGTGCCATCTTGAGACAGGGGGGCTACGAGCAGTACTTC.

CDR3 loop: CASTGTASSGANVLTF. In DNA form, the CDR3 reads TGTGCCAGTACCGGGACAGCGAGCTCTGGGGCCAACGTCCTGACTTTC. The rearrangement links TRBV19 to TRBJ2-6, with 7 nucleotides matching TRBD1. V lost 7 bases to trimming and J lost 0 bases; unmatched junction nucleotides: 6. The germline gives CDR1 LNHDA, CDR2 SQIVND (reference sequence). This CDR3 is built from 16 residues.